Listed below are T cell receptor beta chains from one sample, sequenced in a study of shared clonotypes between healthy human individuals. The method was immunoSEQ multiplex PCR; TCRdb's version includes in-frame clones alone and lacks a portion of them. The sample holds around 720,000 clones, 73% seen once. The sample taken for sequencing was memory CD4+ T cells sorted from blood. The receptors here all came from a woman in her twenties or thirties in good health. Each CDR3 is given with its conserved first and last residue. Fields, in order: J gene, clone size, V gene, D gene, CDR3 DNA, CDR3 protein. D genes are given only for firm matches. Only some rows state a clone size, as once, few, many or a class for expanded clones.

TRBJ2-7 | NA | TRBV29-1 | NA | TGCAGTGCAAGACAGAGCTCCTACGAGCAGTACTTC | CSARQSSYEQYF
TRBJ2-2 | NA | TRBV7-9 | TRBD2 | TGTGCCAGCAGCTGGACTAGCGGTTACACCGGGGAGCTGTTTTTT | CASSWTSGYTGELFF
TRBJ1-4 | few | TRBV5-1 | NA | TGCGCCAGCAGCCGGACGGTACTTAATGAAAAACTGTTTTTT | CASSRTVLNEKLFF
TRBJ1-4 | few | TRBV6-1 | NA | TGTGCCAGCAGTGAAGCGGGACCGCGGGGAGAAAAACTGTTTTTT | CASSEAGPRGEKLFF
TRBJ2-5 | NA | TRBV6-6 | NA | TGTGCCAGCAGCAACCGCCGAGAGACCCAGTACTTC | CASSNRRETQYF
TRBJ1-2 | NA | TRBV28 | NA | TGTGCCAGCAGTGTACAGGCTAACTATGGCTACACCTTC | CASSVQANYGYTF
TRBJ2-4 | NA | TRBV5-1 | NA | TGCGCCAGCAGCTTGGATGGGGACATTCAGTACTTC | CASSLDGDIQYF
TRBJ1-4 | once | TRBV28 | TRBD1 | TGTGCCAGCAGCCCCAACGTTGACAGGGGACAAAAACTGTTTTTT | CASSPNVDRGQKLFF
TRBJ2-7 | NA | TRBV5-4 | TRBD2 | TGTGCCAGCAGTCCTCGGACTAGCGGGAGGTACGAGCAGTACTTC | CASSPRTSGRYEQYF
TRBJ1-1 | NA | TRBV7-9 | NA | TGTGCCAGCAGCTACCGTGGGGCCTACACTGAAGCTTTCTTT | CASSYRGAYTEAFF
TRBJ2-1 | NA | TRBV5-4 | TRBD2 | TGTGCCAGCAGCTTCGGGACTAGCGCAGACAATGAGCAGTTCTTC | CASSFGTSADNEQFF